The 22 T cell receptor beta chains below all came from one sample that was sequenced in a study of Graves' ophthalmopathy and Graves' hyperthyroidism. CDR3 regions of TCR beta were amplified from RNA transcripts. First-round RT-PCR used HTBI primers; second-round multiplex PCR followed. TCRdb ran MiXCR on the multiplex PCR reads and lists one entry per CDR3 protein. The table has a few hundred thousand distinct CDR3 sequences, 15% to 20% seen once. The sample was peripheral blood. Source of these receptors: a woman between 18 and 30 years old with Graves' ophthalmopathy.

This clonotype occurred many times. The chain joins TRBV27 to TRBJ1-5; 7 bases match TRBD1. Germline V gives CDR1 MNHEY, CDR2 SMNVEV (reference sequence). The CDR3 is 15 amino acids. V gave up 5 bases and J gave up 5 bases; unmatched junction bases: 9. CDR3 amino acids: CASSPQGTVYQPQHF. CDR3 bases: TGTGCCAGCAGTCCCCAGGGGACAGTATATCAGCCCCAGCATTTT.

This clonotype showed up many times. This chain joins TRBV7-8 and TRBJ2-5; D is perhaps TRBD2 (6 bases). This CDR3 is built from 14 residues. With 5 bases removed from V and 1 base from J, the gap between germline ends came to 11 bases. CDR1 and CDR2 (germline): SGHVS, FQNEAQ. The CDR3 is CASSPAGLQETQYF. The CDR3, as DNA: TGTGCCAGCAGCCCGGCGGGGCTCCAAGAGACCCAGTACTTC.

This clonotype has ten or more counts. The chain carries TRBV6-2 or TRBV6-3 and TRBJ1-1; unclear D gene. This CDR3 contains 11 residues. V gave up 6 bases and J gave up 3 bases, with 5 bases separating them. Germline V CDR1 and CDR2: MNHEY, SVGEGT. As DNA, the CDR3 is TGTGCCAGCAGGACGTACACTGAAGCTTTCTTT. It encodes CASRTYTEAFF.

In this sample, this clonotype turned up many times. The chain couples TRBV19 to TRBJ1-5; 9 nucleotides agree with TRBD1. This CDR3 is built from 16 residues. The germline gives CDR1 LNHDA, CDR2 SQIVND (reference sequence). V gave up 4 bases and J gave up 7 bases; unmatched junction bases: 11. CDR3 nucleotides: TGTGCCAGTAGTACCCACCAACAGGGGGCGAGGCAGCCCCAGCATTTT. Translating it yields CASSTHQQGARQPQHF.

This clonotype was counted ten times or more. V is TRBV19 and J is TRBJ2-2; 7 positions match TRBD1. This CDR3 comprises 14 residues. The germline V gene encodes CDR1 LNHDA and CDR2 SQIVND (reference sequence). With V trimmed by 3 bases and J by 9 bases, 7 bases remained unmatched. CDR3 nucleotide sequence: TGTGCCAGTAGTATTGCAGGGGGAGTCTGGGAGCTGTTTTTT. This codes for CASSIAGGVWELFF.

The sample holds many counts of this clonotype. This chain links TRBV20-1 with TRBJ2-7; 8 nucleotides align to TRBD1. The CDR3 runs to 15 residues. CDR1 DFQATT and CDR2 SNEGSKA come from the germline V gene (reference sequence). The V segment lost 6 bases and the J segment 2 bases; nucleotides outside the gene matches: 12. The CDR3 sequence is CSARAPGQVPYEQYF. CDR3 DNA: TGCAGTGCGCGCGCACCGGGACAGGTCCCCTACGAGCAGTACTTC.

At least ten counts were recorded for this clonotype. The V and J genes are TRBV20-1 and TRBJ1-1, with a tentative D call TRBD1 (6 bases). CDR1 and CDR2 from the germline V gene are DFQATT and SNEGSKA (reference sequence). This CDR3 comprises 14 residues. Trimming stripped 6 bases from V and 1 base from J, with 15 bases between. CDR3 in DNA: TGCAGTGCCCCCCCCGGACAGAAGAACACTGAAGCTTTCTTT. Encoded protein: CSAPPGQKNTEAFF.

This clonotype was seen repeatedly, ten times or more. The genes are TRBV12-3 or TRBV12-4 and TRBJ2-7, with TRBD1 as a possible D gene (6 bases). V shed 7 bases and J shed 3 bases, with 13 bases lying between them. CDR3 length: 13 amino acids. The CDR3 here is CASKGDGYYEQYF. The CDR3 DNA reads as TGTGCCAGCAAGGGGGATGGCTACTACGAGCAGTACTTC.

In this sample, this clonotype turned up many times. The rearrangement joins TRBV30 to TRBJ1-1, with no clear D. In germline, CDR1 is GTSNPN, CDR2 SVGIG (reference sequence). V lost 7 bases and J lost 1, with 7 bases in between. The length of the CDR3 is 11 residues. The CDR3 is CAFNRNTEAFF. The CDR3 DNA is TGTGCCTTCAACAGGAACACTGAAGCTTTCTTT.

This clonotype was recorded at least ten times. The V gene is TRBV6-5, the J gene TRBJ2-5, with 7 nucleotides matching TRBD1. With V trimmed by 1 base and J by 2 bases, 4 bases remained unmatched. This CDR3 is 15 amino acids long. Looked up from germline, CDR1 is MNHEY and CDR2 is SVGAGI. CDR3 sequence: CASSYLTGSQETQYF. The DNA for the CDR3 is TGTGCCAGCAGTTACTTGACAGGGAGTCAAGAGACCCAGTACTTC.

The table lists this clonotype with many counts. CDR3 loop: CASSLDRWTYEQYF. CDR3 DNA: TGTGCCAGCAGCTTGGACAGGTGGACCTACGAGCAGTACTTC. The chain carries TRBV7-2 and TRBJ2-7; 7 bases line up with TRBD1. Germline trimming cut 3 bases from V and 2 bases from J; bases unmatched to any gene: 4. Germline V lookup: CDR1 SGHTA, CDR2 FQGNSA. The CDR3 totals 14 residues.

This clonotype was counted ten times or more. The CDR3 loop reads CASSFQGQTGELFF. The CDR3 DNA sequence: TGTGCCAGCAGCTTTCAGGGACAGACCGGGGAGCTGTTTTTT. The J gene is TRBJ2-2, the V gene TRBV11-1; TRBD1 agrees at 7 bases. With V trimmed by 3 bases and J by 5 bases, 3 bases remained unmatched. The germline gives CDR1 SGHAT, CDR2 FQDESV (reference sequence). The CDR3 extends over 14 amino acids.

The chain has TRBV7-2 and TRBJ2-5, with 10 bases lining up with TRBD2. The V gene's germline CDR1 is SGHTA and CDR2 FQGNSA. The CDR3 runs to 16 residues. V dropped 2 bases and J dropped 3; count of bases not matched to a gene: 6. The CDR3: CASSLSRLAGEETQYF. The CDR3 region has the DNA TGTGCCAGCAGCTTAAGTCGGCTAGCGGGAGAAGAGACCCAGTACTTC.

In this sample, this clonotype turned up many times. This sequence joins TRBV18 and TRBJ2-7; the D call may be TRBD1 or TRBD2 (6 bases each). The germline V gene encodes CDR1 KGHSH and CDR2 LQKENI. The CDR3 sequence is 13 residues long. Trimming removed 6 bases at V and 3 bases at J, with 12 bases between. The CDR3 DNA follows: TGTGCCAGCTCCACGGGGGCAGGCTACGAGCAGTACTTC. This gives the protein CASSTGAGYEQYF.

This clonotype was recorded many times. This chain links TRBV27 with TRBJ1-5; D gene ambiguous. Trimming pared 7 bases from V and 5 bases from J, leaving 0 bases between. This CDR3 is 9 amino acids long. In germline, CDR1 is MNHEY, CDR2 SMNVEV (reference sequence). CDR3 amino acids: CASNQPQHF. In DNA, the CDR3 is TGTGCCAGCAATCAGCCCCAGCATTTT.

J is TRBJ1-3 and V is TRBV7-8; D call uncertain. The V end lost 2 bases, the J end lost 4 bases, and 9 bases lay between the germline ends. This CDR3 spans 14 amino acids. Germline V gives CDR1 SGHVS, CDR2 FQNEAQ. The CDR3 coding sequence is TGTGCCAGCAGCTTAACATCGGGAGGAAACACCATATATTTT. Translation gives CASSLTSGGNTIYF.

This clonotype was recorded many times. The V call is TRBV12-3 or TRBV12-4, the J call TRBJ2-7; 9 bases fit TRBD1. The CDR3 runs 16 residues. V was clipped by 6 bases and J by 0 bases; unmatched bases: 9. The CDR3 region is CASRPAGQGSSYEQYF. CDR3 coding DNA: TGTGCCAGCAGGCCCGCGGGACAGGGTAGCTCCTACGAGCAGTACTTC.

Remarks on this clonotype: A read error may be the cause here, since a much bigger clone is one base away. The J gene is TRBJ1-1, the V gene TRBV30; D is unclear. From germline, CDR1 is GTSNPN and CDR2 SVGIG (reference sequence). This CDR3 comprises 15 residues. V shed 4 bases and J shed 4 bases, with 19 bases lying between them. The CDR3 is CAWTSRTRLSTEAFF. As DNA, the CDR3 is TGTGCCTGGACCTCAAGGACGAGGCTCAGCACTGAAGCTTTCTTT.

CDR3 sequence: CSARDRGLGLTYEQYF. For the CDR3, the DNA is TGCAGTGCTAGAGATCGGGGGTTGGGACTCACCTACGAGCAGTACTTC. The chain carries TRBV20-1 and TRBJ2-7, with D perhaps matching TRBD2 (6 bases). Germline CDR1 is DFQATT and CDR2 is SNEGSKA (reference sequence). Trimming left V 0 bases short and J 2 bases short, with 17 bases between. CDR3 length equals 16 residues.

This clonotype was detected ten times or more. J is TRBJ2-7 and V is TRBV6-1; 7 nucleotides match TRBD2. V trimming: 7 bases; J trimming: 7 bases; junction bases outside the gene matches: 13. The CDR3 sequence is 14 residues long. Germline V gene sequence: CDR1 MNHNS, CDR2 SASEGT. CDR3 nucleotide sequence: TGTGCCAGCACCAGAGCGGGGTTGGGCGGGGAGCAGTACTTC. It translates to CASTRAGLGGEQYF.

The chain combines TRBV30 with TRBJ1-2, with TRBD1 matching over 8 bases. CDR1 GTSNPN and CDR2 SVGIG come from the germline V gene (reference sequence). With 5 bases clipped from V and 4 bases from J, the junction kept 6 bases outside the gene matches. This CDR3 contains 13 residues. Written as DNA, the CDR3 is TGTGCCTGGGGCAGGGGGCACGGCTATGGCTACACCTTC. Encoded protein: CAWGRGHGYGYTF.

This clonotype was found many times. This chain connects TRBV9 to TRBJ1-1, with D perhaps TRBD1 (6 bases). Per the germline V gene, CDR1 is SGDLS and CDR2 is YYNGEE. The V end lost 4 bases, the J end lost 8 bases, and 18 bases lay between the germline ends. The CDR3 is 14 residues long. The CDR3 DNA is TGTGCCAGCAGCCCAGCGTCCGGGGGCAAGGAAGCTTTCTTT. Protein product: CASSPASGGKEAFF.